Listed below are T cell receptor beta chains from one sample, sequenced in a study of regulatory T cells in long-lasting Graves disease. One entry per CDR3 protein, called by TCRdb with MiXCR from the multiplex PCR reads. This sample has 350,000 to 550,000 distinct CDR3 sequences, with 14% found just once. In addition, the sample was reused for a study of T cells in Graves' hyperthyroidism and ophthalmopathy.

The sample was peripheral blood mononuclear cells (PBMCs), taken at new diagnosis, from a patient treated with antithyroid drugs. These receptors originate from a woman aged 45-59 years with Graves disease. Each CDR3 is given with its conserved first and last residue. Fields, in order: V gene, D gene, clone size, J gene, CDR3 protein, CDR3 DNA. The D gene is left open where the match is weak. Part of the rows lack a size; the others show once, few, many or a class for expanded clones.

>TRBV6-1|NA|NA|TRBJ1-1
CASRLAVNTEAFF
TGTGCCAGCAGATTGGCCGTGAACACTGAAGCTTTCTTT
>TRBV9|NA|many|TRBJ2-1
CASSPLWGNEQFF
TGTGCCAGCAGCCCACTGTGGGGCAATGAGCAGTTCTTC
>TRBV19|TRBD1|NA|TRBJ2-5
CASSPRDRDQETQYF
TGTGCCAGTAGTCCCCGGGACAGGGACCAAGAGACCCAGTACTTC
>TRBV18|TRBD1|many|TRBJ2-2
CASSLGQGDTGELFF
TGTGCCAGCTCGCTCGGGCAGGGGGACACCGGGGAGCTGTTTTTT
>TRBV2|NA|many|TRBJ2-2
CASKTWNTGELFF
TGTGCCAGCAAGACTTGGAACACCGGGGAGCTGTTTTTT
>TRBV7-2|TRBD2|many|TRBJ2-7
CASSPSGAGLAPYQYF
TGTGCCAGCAGCCCCTCTGGCGCGGGACTAGCGCCCTATCAGTACTTC
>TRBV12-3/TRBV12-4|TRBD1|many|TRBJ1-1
CASRDRGHGTEAFF
TGTGCCAGCAGGGACAGGGGGCACGGCACTGAAGCTTTCTTT
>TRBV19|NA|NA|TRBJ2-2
CASSIDISTGELFF
TGTGCCAGTAGTATAGATATAAGTACCGGGGAGCTGTTTTTT
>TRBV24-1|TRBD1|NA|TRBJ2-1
CATSHTGTENNEQFF
TGTGCCACCAGCCACACCGGGACAGAAAACAATGAGCAGTTCTTC
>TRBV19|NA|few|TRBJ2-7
CASSIDLTGYEQYF
TGTGCCAGTAGTATAGATCTCACTGGCTACGAGCAGTACTTC
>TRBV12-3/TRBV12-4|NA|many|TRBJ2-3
CASSSTFTGVQIVTDTQYF
TGTGCCAGCAGCTCCACTTTCACGGGAGTCCAAATTGTCACAGATACGCAGTATTTT
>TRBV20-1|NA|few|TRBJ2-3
CSARELGVSTDTQYF
TGCAGTGCTAGAGAGCTGGGGGTTAGCACAGATACGCAGTATTTT
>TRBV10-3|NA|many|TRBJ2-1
CAISEWDEQFF
TGTGCCATCAGTGAGTGGGATGAGCAGTTCTTC
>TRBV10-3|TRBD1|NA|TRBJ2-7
CAISERPGTGLEQYF
TGTGCCATCAGTGAGCGTCCCGGGACAGGGCTCGAGCAGTACTTC
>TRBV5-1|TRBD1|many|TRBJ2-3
CASSMGQGPSTDTQYF
TGCGCCAGCAGCATGGGACAGGGCCCTAGCACAGATACGCAGTATTTT
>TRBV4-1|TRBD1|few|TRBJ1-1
CASSPGGLNTEAFF
TGCGCCAGCAGCCCAGGGGGCCTGAACACTGAAGCTTTCTTT
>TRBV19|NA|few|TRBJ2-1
CASSGAGGGSSYNEQFF
TGTGCCAGTAGTGGGGCAGGGGGCGGGAGCTCCTACAATGAGCAGTTCTTC
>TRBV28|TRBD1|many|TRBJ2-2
CASRLQGSHPNTGELFF
TGTGCCAGCAGGCTACAGGGGTCCCACCCAAACACCGGGGAGCTGTTTTTT
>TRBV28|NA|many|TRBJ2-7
CASSFRQGSYEQYF
TGTGCCAGCAGTTTCCGTCAGGGATCCTACGAGCAGTACTTC
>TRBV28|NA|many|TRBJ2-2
CASSLFRAGNGGELFF
TGTGCCAGCAGTTTGTTTCGGGCGGGAAATGGGGGGGAGCTGTTTTTT
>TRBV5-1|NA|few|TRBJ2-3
CASSLRRITSTDTQYF
TGCGCCAGCAGCCTCAGGAGGATCACTAGCACAGATACGCAGTATTTT
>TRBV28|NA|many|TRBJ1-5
CASRPNQPQHF
TGTGCCAGCAGGCCAAATCAGCCCCAGCATTTT